This TCR beta chain stems from a study of radiotherapy plus CTLA-4 blockade in lung cancer. Study-level background: Among all patients, 18% showed objective responses, while about 31% had disease control. General observations from the study: The authors reported that early blood T cell clone dynamics, with interferon-beta, best predicted response. After treatment with radiotherapy plus ipilimumab, TCR clones that came from the tumor expanded in blood.

CDR1 is MDHEN, CDR2 SYDVKM, per germline. The J segment lost 9 bases and the V segment lost 6 bases, leaving 12 bases of the junction unmatched. CDR3 length: 16 residues. Ipilimumab-mediated CTLA-4 blockade plus focal radiation was given to patients having chemo-refractory metastatic non-small-cell lung cancer. The repertoire was sequenced with immunoSEQ multiplex PCR; TCRdb's copy has only in-frame clones and lacks some. This sample has 70,000 to 90,000 clones, with more than 75% found just once. A word on this clone: Its specificity is not known.

This clonotype originated in a human donor with non-small cell lung cancer who had stable disease on radiotherapy plus ipilimumab. V usage is TRBV28 and J usage is TRBJ2-4, with 12 bases that match TRBD2. The starting material was peripheral blood, obtained from a patient treated with radiotherapy plus ipilimumab. CDR3 in DNA: TGTGCCAGCAGGTCGGGACTAGCGGGTCTGGGTGGCATTCAGTACTTC. Amino acids: CASRSGLAGLGGIQYF.